This is a list of T cell receptor beta chains from one sample in a study of CD8+ T cells in alopecia areata. Some clones are missing from TCRdb's copy, which holds only in-frame ones; the method was immunoSEQ multiplex PCR. The sample shows roughly 10,000 clones, approximately 60% of them seen only once. The sequencing used skin, collected at week 0. The receptors stem from a human donor with alopecia areata. Both conserved end residues are part of each CDR3. The D gene is left open where the match is weak. Expanded clones are given a class, and other clones once, few, many or no size at all.

CDR3nt | CDR3aa | d_gene | v_gene | abundance | j_gene
TGTGCCAGCTACGCAGGGTCTAATTCACCCCTCCACTTT | CASYAGSNSPLHF | - | TRBV6-1 | - | TRBJ1-6
TGTGCCAGCAGCGACGGACGGGATACGCAGTATTTT | CASSDGRDTQYF | - | TRBV7-6 | - | TRBJ2-3
TGTGCCAGCAGCTTAGCGTGGGAGCAGTACTTC | CASSLAWEQYF | - | TRBV11-2 | - | TRBJ2-7
TGTGCCAGCAGTTACGCTAGCGGGAGGGCCTACGAGCAGTACTTC | CASSYASGRAYEQYF | TRBD2 | TRBV6-5 | once | TRBJ2-7
TGCAGCATCAATCGGGTTCTAGCGGTTGCTTACAATGAGCAGTTCTTC | CSINRVLAVAYNEQFF | TRBD2 | TRBV29-1 | - | TRBJ2-1
TGCGCCAGCAGGAAAGACAGTTACAATGAGCAGTTCTTC | CASRKDSYNEQFF | - | TRBV10-2 | - | TRBJ2-1
TGTGCCAGCAGTATTCAGGGGAAAGATACGCAGTATTTT | CASSIQGKDTQYF | - | TRBV5-6 | - | TRBJ2-3
TGCGCCAGCAGCTCGAAGACCGTCACTAATGAGCAGTTCTTC | CASSSKTVTNEQFF | - | TRBV5-1 | - | TRBJ2-1
TGTGCCAGCAGTTACTCGCCTAGCGGCGGCACAGATACGCAGTATTTT | CASSYSPSGGTDTQYF | TRBD2 | TRBV6-5 | - | TRBJ2-3
TGTGCCAGCAGCCACAGGGACAATCAGCCCCAGCATTTT | CASSHRDNQPQHF | - | TRBV5-5 | once | TRBJ1-5
TGTGCCAGCAGTTATAACACCGGGGAGCTGTTTTTT | CASSYNTGELFF | - | TRBV28 | - | TRBJ2-2
TGCGCCAGCAGCCAAGATAGAGACAGGACTCCTGGGTCCCAGCATTTT | CASSQDRDRTPGSQHF | - | TRBV4-1 | few | TRBJ1-5
TGTGCCAGCAGCTTAGACAGGGAAGATACGCAGTATTTT | CASSLDREDTQYF | TRBD1 | TRBV5-4 | - | TRBJ2-3
TGTGCTAGTGGTTTTGCTAAAAAGCGGGAGAGGGGCAATGAGCAGTTCTTC | CASGFAKKRERGNEQFF | TRBD2 | TRBV12-5 | once | TRBJ2-1
TGCGCCAGCAGCGACCGGGACGGTACTGAAGCTTTCTTT | CASSDRDGTEAFF | - | TRBV5-1 | - | TRBJ1-1
TGTGCCGCGGACAGACCGCTCACTGAAGCTTTCTTT | CAADRPLTEAFF | - | TRBV30 | - | TRBJ1-1
TGCGCCAGCAGCCGACTAGCGGGGTATCGAGATACGCAGTATTTT | CASSRLAGYRDTQYF | TRBD2 | TRBV5-1 | - | TRBJ2-3
TGTGCCAGCAGCAGACCCGGGACAGGGGGCGGAAACACCATATATTTT | CASSRPGTGGGNTIYF | TRBD1 | TRBV7-6 | - | TRBJ1-3
TGTGCCAGCAGTCAACCGGGGCGGAACACTGAAGCTTTCTTT | CASSQPGRNTEAFF | - | TRBV6-6 | - | TRBJ1-1
TGTGCCAGCAGTGAAGTCGCGACAGGGGATCGCACTGAAGCTTTCTTT | CASSEVATGDRTEAFF | TRBD1 | TRBV6-1 | - | TRBJ1-1
TGTGCCAGCAGCCCCGGCCGGACTAGCGGTTCCACAGATACGCAGTATTTT | CASSPGRTSGSTDTQYF | TRBD2 | TRBV11-3 | - | TRBJ2-3
TGCGCCAGCAGCCGAGGGGGACTAGCGTCAGTCGGGAATGAGCAGTTCTTC | CASSRGGLASVGNEQFF | TRBD2 | TRBV4-1 | once | TRBJ2-1
TGCGCCAGCAGCCTAGATCTGGGACTAGCGACAGATACGCAGTATTTT | CASSLDLGLATDTQYF | TRBD2 | TRBV4-1 | - | TRBJ2-3
TGTGCCAGCAGTAAAGAGACATATGACATTCAGTACTTC | CASSKETYDIQYF | - | TRBV2 | - | TRBJ2-4
TGTGCCTGGGATCGGACAGGGGGCCGGAGAGTCACTGAAGCTTTCTTT | CAWDRTGGRRVTEAFF | TRBD1 | TRBV30 | - | TRBJ1-1
TGTGCCAGCAGCAGGACTAATGAAAAACTGTTTTTT | CASSRTNEKLFF | - | TRBV5-6 | - | TRBJ1-4
TGTGCCAGCAGCCAAGATTCGTACGTGACGCGGGGGTTAGCCAAAAACATTCAGTACTTC | CASSQDSYVTRGLAKNIQYF | TRBD2 | TRBV14 | - | TRBJ2-4
TGTGCCAGCAGCTTGGGGTCGGACAGCTCCTATAATTCACCCCTCCACTTT | CASSLGSDSSYNSPLHF | - | TRBV7-2 | few | TRBJ1-6
TGTGCCAGCATTCCAATGAACACCGGGGAGCTGTTTTTT | CASIPMNTGELFF | - | TRBV6-1 | few | TRBJ2-2
TGTGCCAGCAGCTTCCGGGACAGCGGCCGCTCTGGGGCCAACGTCCTGACTTTC | CASSFRDSGRSGANVLTF | TRBD1 | TRBV5-5 | - | TRBJ2-6
TGTGCCAGCAGCTTTTACGGGGGACACCAAGAGACCCAGTACTTC | CASSFYGGHQETQYF | - | TRBV7-9 | - | TRBJ2-5
TGCAGCGACTACAGGGAGGGCTATGGCTACACCTTC | CSDYREGYGYTF | - | TRBV29-1 | - | TRBJ1-2
TGCGCCAGCAGTGAGTCTGGGCGGCAGGGTCCCGGGGAGCTGTTTTTT | CASSESGRQGPGELFF | - | TRBV10-1 | - | TRBJ2-2
TGTGCCAGCAGTTTGACTGGTCACCGACGAAAGACCTATGGCTACACCTTC | CASSLTGHRRKTYGYTF | - | TRBV2 | once | TRBJ1-2
TGTGCCAGCAGCGCTCCTAGCGGGGGGGCACTTGAGCAGTTCTTC | CASSAPSGGALEQFF | TRBD2 | TRBV9 | few | TRBJ2-1
TGTGCCAGCAGCTTAGACGGCGGTTGGCTGACGGATCCAAAATACGAGCAGTACTTC | CASSLDGGWLTDPKYEQYF | - | TRBV7-9 | once | TRBJ2-7
TGTGCCAGCAGTGACGGGACTAGCACCGGGGAGCTGTTTTTT | CASSDGTSTGELFF | TRBD2 | TRBV6-4 | - | TRBJ2-2
TGTGCCAGCAGCTCGACAGGGGGGCAGGGTTTAGGCGAGCAGTACTTC | CASSSTGGQGLGEQYF | TRBD1 | TRBV9 | few | TRBJ2-7
TGCGCCAGTCAAGGGTCTGGAAACACCATATATTTT | CASQGSGNTIYF | - | TRBV5-1 | - | TRBJ1-3
TGTGCCAGCAGCTTCTCGGGCAGGGTTGATGAAAAACTGTTTTTT | CASSFSGRVDEKLFF | - | TRBV5-4 | - | TRBJ1-4
TGTGCCAGCAGTGTAGTTGAACTGAACACTGAAGCTTTCTTT | CASSVVELNTEAFF | - | TRBV2 | - | TRBJ1-1
TGTGCCAGCAGTGATAGTAGTGGGAGGGGGCGAGACGAGCAGTACTTC | CASSDSSGRGRDEQYF | - | TRBV6-1 | - | TRBJ2-7
TGTGCCAGCAGGACGCTTAATTCACCCCTCCACTTT | CASRTLNSPLHF | - | TRBV6-5 | - | TRBJ1-6
TGCAGCGTTCTCTGGTACAATGAGCAGTTCTTC | CSVLWYNEQFF | - | TRBV29-1 | few | TRBJ2-1
TGTGCCAGTAACCCCGGGACTAGCGTCAACAATGAGCAGTTCTTC | CASNPGTSVNNEQFF | TRBD2 | TRBV19 | once | TRBJ2-1
TGTGCCAGCAGGAGGACAGGGTCGGATTCACCCCTCCACTTT | CASRRTGSDSPLHF | TRBD1 | TRBV6-1 | once | TRBJ1-6
TGTGCCAGCAGCCCCCCAGGACTAGCGGGAGGCTACGAGCAGTACTTC | CASSPPGLAGGYEQYF | TRBD2 | TRBV7-9 | few | TRBJ2-7
TGTGCCAGTAGTACACCGACAGGACTAGCGGGTGGCGAGCAGTACTTC | CASSTPTGLAGGEQYF | TRBD2 | TRBV19 | - | TRBJ2-7
TGTGCCAGCTCACCTCCAGGGAACCCCTACGAGCAGTACTTC | CASSPPGNPYEQYF | - | TRBV18 | few | TRBJ2-7
TGTGCCAGCAGTGAAACGGGAAAGGGAGAGACCCAGTACTTC | CASSETGKGETQYF | - | TRBV2 | - | TRBJ2-5
TGTGCCAGCAGCCGGGACAGGGGGCTTCTTGGGGAGCAGTTCTTC | CASSRDRGLLGEQFF | TRBD1 | TRBV7-9 | large | TRBJ2-1
TGTGCCAGCAGCTGGCCGGACGGACTCATGAACACTGAAGCTTTCTTT | CASSWPDGLMNTEAFF | - | TRBV7-4 | few | TRBJ1-1
TGTGCCAGCAGTGCCTGGGGAGGGCCAGGGTTAAAGGAGCAGTTCTTC | CASSAWGGPGLKEQFF | TRBD2 | TRBV6-4 | - | TRBJ2-1
TGTGCCAGCAGTTACTCCCTCACGGGGGAGCAGTACTTC | CASSYSLTGEQYF | - | TRBV6-6 | - | TRBJ2-7
TGTGCCAGCAGATTACTCCCGGGTAGTGAAGCTTTCTTT | CASRLLPGSEAFF | - | TRBV7-3 | - | TRBJ1-1
TGCGCCAGCAGCTTGACGGGAGGGGTCGCAGATACGCAGTATTTT | CASSLTGGVADTQYF | TRBD2 | TRBV5-1 | - | TRBJ2-3
TGTGCCAGCAGCTTAGGACTAGCGGGGGCAGATACGCAGTATTTT | CASSLGLAGADTQYF | TRBD2 | TRBV7-9 | - | TRBJ2-3